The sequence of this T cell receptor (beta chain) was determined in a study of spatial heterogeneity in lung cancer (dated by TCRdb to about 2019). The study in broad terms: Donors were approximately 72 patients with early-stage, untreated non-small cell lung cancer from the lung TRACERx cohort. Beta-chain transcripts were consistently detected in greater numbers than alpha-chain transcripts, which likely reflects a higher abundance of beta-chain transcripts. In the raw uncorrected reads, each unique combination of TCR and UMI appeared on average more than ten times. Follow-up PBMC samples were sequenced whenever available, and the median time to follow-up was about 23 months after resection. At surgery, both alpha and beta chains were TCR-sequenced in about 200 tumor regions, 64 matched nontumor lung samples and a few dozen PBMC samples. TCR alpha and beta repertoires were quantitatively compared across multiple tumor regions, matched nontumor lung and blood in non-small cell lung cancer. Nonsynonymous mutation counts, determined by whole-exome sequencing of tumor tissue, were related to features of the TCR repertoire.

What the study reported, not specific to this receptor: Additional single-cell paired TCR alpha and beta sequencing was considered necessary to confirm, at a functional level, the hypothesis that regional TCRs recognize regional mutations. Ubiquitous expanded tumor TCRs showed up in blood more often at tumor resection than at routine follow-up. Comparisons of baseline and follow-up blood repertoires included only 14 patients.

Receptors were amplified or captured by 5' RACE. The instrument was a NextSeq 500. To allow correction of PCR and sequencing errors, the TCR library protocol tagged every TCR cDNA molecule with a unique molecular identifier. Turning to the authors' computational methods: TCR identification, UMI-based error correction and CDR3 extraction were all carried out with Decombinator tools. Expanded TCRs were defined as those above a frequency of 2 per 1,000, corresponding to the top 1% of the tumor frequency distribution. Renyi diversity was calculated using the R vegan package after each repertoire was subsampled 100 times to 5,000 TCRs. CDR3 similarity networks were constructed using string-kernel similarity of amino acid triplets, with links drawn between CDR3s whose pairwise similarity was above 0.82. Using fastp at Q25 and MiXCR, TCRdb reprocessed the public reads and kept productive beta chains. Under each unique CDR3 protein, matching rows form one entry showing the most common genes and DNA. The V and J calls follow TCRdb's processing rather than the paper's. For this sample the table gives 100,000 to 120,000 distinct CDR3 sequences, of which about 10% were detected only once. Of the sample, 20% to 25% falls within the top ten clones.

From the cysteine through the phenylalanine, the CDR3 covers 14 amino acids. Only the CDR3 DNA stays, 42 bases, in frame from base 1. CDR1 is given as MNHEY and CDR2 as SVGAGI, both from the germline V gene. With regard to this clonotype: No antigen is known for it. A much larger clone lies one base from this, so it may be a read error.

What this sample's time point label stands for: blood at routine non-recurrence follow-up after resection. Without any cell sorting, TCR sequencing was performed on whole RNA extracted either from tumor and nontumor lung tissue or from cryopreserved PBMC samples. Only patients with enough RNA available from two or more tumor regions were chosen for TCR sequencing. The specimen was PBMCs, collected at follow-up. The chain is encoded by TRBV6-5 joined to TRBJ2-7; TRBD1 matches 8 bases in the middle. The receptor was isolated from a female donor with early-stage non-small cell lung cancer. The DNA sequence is TGTGCCAGCAGGGCGGACAGGGCCTCCTACGAGCAGAACTTC. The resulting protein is CASRADRASYEQNF.